This TCR beta chain stems from a study of blood T cell repertoires in COVID-19 (dated by TCRdb to the early 2020s). Regarding the research as a whole: The collaborator samples originated in the United States, Italy and Spain and spanned the acute and convalescent phases of COVID-19. Where available, HLA class I and class II types were obtained from metadata supplied by the sample provider rather than from assay-based typing. Nearly every sample came with metadata listing a de-identified subject ID, COVID-19 status, age in years and sex. The dataset comprised deeply sampled blood TCRbeta repertoires from subjects exposed to, actively infected with, or recovered from COVID-19. Samples came from the ongoing ImmuneRACE study (first 160 participants) plus 1,254 subjects from 6 global collaborators. The prospective study material was composed of cDNA or gDNA derived from T cells, B-cell-depleted T cells, or PBMCs. The repertoires were made available in a free public database intended to serve as a resource for research on the immune response to SARS-CoV-2. Study-wide conclusions, independent of this receptor: Clinical and demographic metadata were provided uncurated, with the amount varying by source and participant.

At one collaborating source in Seattle, patients were enrolled during active infection and were followed longitudinally through the course of disease. Collaborating institutions collected whole blood in K2EDTA tubes following their own protocols. Collaborator samples were shipped for TCRbeta analysis as frozen whole blood, isolated PBMCs, or DNA extracted from either sample type. Reading the germline V gene gives CDR1 MNHEY and CDR2 SVGAGI. The CDR3 runs 15 residues from the cysteine to the phenylalanine. Only the CDR3 region is kept as DNA, spanning 45 bases read in frame from base 1. A distance of 13 bases separates the germline ends of V and J, which lose 6 bases and 1 base respectively. The immunoSEQ Assay, a bias-controlled multiplex PCR, was used to amplify TCRbeta CDR3 regions from genomic DNA. The original methods were these. The number of nucleated cells in each sample was estimated by amplification of reference gene primers within the assay. Sequence reads were collapsed and filtered to measure the absolute abundance of every unique TCRbeta CDR3 rearrangement. For each sample, productive Simpson clonality was calculated as the square root of Simpson's diversity index across productive rearrangements. TCRdb limited this immuneACCESS table to in-frame rearrangements with V and J called. A share of clones is missing; checked studies link under half to unresolved V genes, and the rest is unexplained. The DNA was the basis for D and trimming; V, J and clone size are from that table. Across this sample there are about half a million clones, with roughly 89% seen only once. The ten largest make up roughly 1% of the sample.

Comments on this clone: The antigen it binds to is not known. It has no much larger one-base neighbor in the sample; base qualities were not kept.

The chain is assembled from TRBV6-5 and TRBJ2-1; tentative D gene TRBD1, with 8 bases matching. Sequenced material: peripheral blood. The sequence was obtained from a young man with COVID-19, enrolled during active disease. This receptor has the CDR3 CASRGRDRSYNEQFF. The DNA is as follows: TGTGCCAGCAGGGGGAGGGACAGGTCCTACAATGAGCAGTTCTTC.